This is a list of T cell receptor beta chains from one sample in a study of shared clonotypes between healthy human individuals. This table comes from immunoSEQ multiplex PCR, and its TCRdb copy is limited to in-frame clones, with some not included. Among roughly 2.5 million clones listed, roughly nine tenths were seen once. What was sequenced was naive CD4+ T cells sorted from blood. The receptors come from a man younger than 35 in good health. The CDR3 runs from the conserved cysteine through the conserved F or W. D genes are given only for firm matches. Some rows mark clone size as missing; the rest say once, few, many or name a class of expanded clone.

J gene	V gene	D gene	clone size	CDR3 protein	CDR3 DNA
TRBJ2-3	TRBV28	NA	NA	CASNAGLDTQYF	TGTGCCAGCAACGCTGGCCTTGATACGCAGTATTTT
TRBJ2-7	TRBV28	NA	NA	CASSRGYEQYF	TGTGCCAGCAGTCGGGGGTACGAGCAGTACTTC
TRBJ2-1	TRBV5-1	TRBD2	NA	CASSLVLAGAVGTNEQFF	TGCGCCAGCAGCTTGGTACTAGCGGGAGCCGTAGGAACCAATGAGCAGTTCTTC
TRBJ2-3	TRBV19	NA	NA	CASEAGDTQYF	TGTGCCTCGGAAGCGGGAGATACGCAGTATTTT
TRBJ2-3	TRBV10-1	TRBD2	NA	CASSDRASGSWTQYF	TGCGCCAGCAGTGATAGGGCTAGCGGGAGTTGGACGCAGTATTTT
TRBJ2-1	TRBV5-6	NA	NA	CASSRLIRFNEQFF	TGTGCCAGCAGCCGACTAATAAGGTTCAATGAGCAGTTCTTC
TRBJ2-1	TRBV11-2	NA	NA	CASSLRLGNNEQFF	TGTGCCAGCAGCTTAAGGCTGGGAAACAATGAGCAGTTCTTC
TRBJ2-1	TRBV5-1	NA	once	CASSLEAQYNEQFF	TGCGCCAGCAGCTTGGAGGCCCAATACAATGAGCAGTTCTTC
TRBJ2-2	TRBV10-3	NA	NA	CAISPGFKNTGELFF	TGTGCCATCTCTCCCGGTTTCAAAAACACCGGGGAGCTGTTTTTT
TRBJ2-3	TRBV12-5	NA	once	CASGLYRDTDTQYF	TGTGCTAGTGGTTTGTACAGGGACACAGATACGCAGTATTTT
TRBJ2-2	TRBV11-2	NA	NA	CASLEVGAGELFF	TGTGCCAGCTTGGAAGTGGGGGCCGGGGAGCTGTTTTTT
TRBJ1-1	TRBV7-3	NA	few	CASSSDGSTEAFF	TGTGCCAGCAGCTCTGACGGGAGCACTGAAGCTTTCTTT
TRBJ2-7	TRBV10-2	TRBD1	NA	CASSQGAHGYEQYF	TGCGCCAGCAGCCAGGGGGCTCACGGTTACGAGCAGTACTTC
TRBJ2-5	TRBV6-1	NA	NA	CASSVMQAQETQYF	TGTGCCAGCAGTGTAATGCAGGCTCAAGAGACCCAGTACTTC
TRBJ2-7	TRBV7-9	NA	NA	CASSLGRSSYEQYF	TGTGCCAGCAGCTTAGGGCGGTCCTCCTACGAGCAGTACTTC
TRBJ1-4	TRBV18	NA	NA	CASSVGRTDEKLFF	TGTGCCAGCTCGGTCGGTAGGACAGATGAAAAACTGTTTTTT
TRBJ1-5	TRBV6-5	TRBD1	NA	CASTRGGRQPQHF	TGTGCCAGCACCAGGGGGGGGCGTCAGCCCCAGCATTTT
TRBJ2-5	TRBV18	NA	once	CASSPRGAGETQYF	TGTGCCAGCTCACCACGGGGGGCTGGAGAGACCCAGTACTTC
TRBJ2-5	TRBV30	NA	NA	CAWSVQRGGLGLETQYF	TGTGCCTGGAGTGTACAGCGTGGGGGGTTAGGATTAGAGACCCAGTACTTC
TRBJ2-2	TRBV18	NA	NA	CASSRGTGELFF	TGTGCCAGCTCACGAGGAACCGGGGAGCTGTTTTTT
TRBJ2-5	TRBV2	NA	NA	CASSEQGRAQYF	TGTGCCAGCAGTGAGCAGGGCAGGGCCCAGTACTTC
TRBJ2-7	TRBV5-1	TRBD2	NA	CASSLGLAGGSYEQYF	TGCGCCAGCAGCCTCGGACTAGCGGGAGGATCCTACGAGCAGTACTTC
TRBJ2-5	TRBV6-1	NA	NA	CASRPRDRQETQYF	TGTGCCAGCAGACCGAGGGATCGGCAAGAGACCCAGTACTTC
TRBJ2-2	TRBV11-3	NA	NA	CASSLDLKGSTGELFF	TGTGCCAGCAGCTTAGATCTAAAGGGGTCCACCGGGGAGCTGTTTTTT
TRBJ2-3	TRBV19	NA	NA	CASSNLDTQYF	TGTGCCAGTAGTAATTTAGATACGCAGTATTTT
TRBJ2-3	TRBV7-8	NA	NA	CASSLYPDTDTQYF	TGTGCCAGCAGCTTATACCCAGACACAGATACGCAGTATTTT
TRBJ2-1	TRBV28	TRBD2	NA	CASSRGGYEQFF	TGTGCCAGCTCCCGCGGGGGTTATGAGCAGTTCTTC
TRBJ2-7	TRBV29-1	NA	NA	CSATGPAYEQYF	TGCAGCGCCACCGGGCCAGCCTACGAGCAGTACTTC
TRBJ2-7	TRBV11-2	TRBD2	NA	CASSTPRGLAGSYEQYF	TGTGCCAGCAGTACACCCAGAGGACTAGCGGGTTCCTACGAGCAGTACTTC
TRBJ1-1	TRBV9	NA	NA	CASSVFGEGTEAFF	TGTGCCAGCAGCGTTTTTGGGGAGGGTACTGAAGCTTTCTTT
TRBJ2-7	TRBV7-8	NA	NA	CASTRDGEQYF	TGTGCCAGCACCCGTGACGGCGAGCAGTACTTC
TRBJ1-5	TRBV2	NA	NA	CASTTTALNQPQHF	TGTGCCAGCACTACGACAGCCCTAAATCAGCCCCAGCATTTT
TRBJ1-5	TRBV11-2	NA	NA	CASSLGGSEPQHF	TGTGCCAGCAGCTTAGGGGGCTCGGAGCCCCAGCATTTT
TRBJ1-6	TRBV28	NA	NA	CASSEPGELSPLHF	TGTGCCAGCAGCGAGCCAGGGGAACTGTCACCCCTCCACTTT
TRBJ1-1	TRBV2	TRBD1	NA	CASSAGTGRNTEAFF	TGTGCCAGCAGTGCAGGGACAGGGAGGAACACTGAAGCTTTCTTT
TRBJ2-5	TRBV18	NA	NA	CASSPYEGFRFQETQYF	TGTGCCAGCTCACCATACGAGGGGTTCCGTTTCCAAGAGACCCAGTACTTC
TRBJ2-1	TRBV11-2	TRBD1	NA	CASSPPGTGGVNEQFF	TGTGCCAGCAGCCCCCCCGGGACAGGGGGAGTCAATGAGCAGTTCTTC
TRBJ1-5	TRBV19	NA	NA	CASSIGRNSNQPQHF	TGTGCCAGTAGTATCGGGCGTAATAGCAATCAGCCCCAGCATTTT
TRBJ2-1	TRBV23-1	NA	once	CASLWVLAFHNEQFF	TGCGCCAGCCTTTGGGTTTTAGCTTTTCACAATGAGCAGTTCTTC
TRBJ2-7	TRBV5-4	NA	NA	CASSLGPDTPFGEQYF	TGTGCCAGCAGCTTGGGCCCGGACACGCCGTTTGGCGAGCAGTACTTC
TRBJ1-4	TRBV6-1	NA	once	CASRRTGNEKLFF	TGTGCCAGCAGGAGGACCGGTAATGAAAAACTGTTTTTT
TRBJ2-7	TRBV28	TRBD1	NA	CASSLVGQGAGEQYF	TGTGCCAGCAGTTTGGTGGGACAGGGGGCTGGCGAGCAGTACTTC
TRBJ2-3	TRBV2	NA	NA	CASRTHAADTQYF	TGTGCCAGCCGGACTCACGCAGCAGATACGCAGTATTTT
TRBJ2-7	TRBV6-6	NA	NA	CASSYPPAYEQYF	TGTGCCAGCAGTTACCCCCCAGCCTACGAGCAGTACTTC
TRBJ1-2	TRBV19	NA	NA	CASSPPGNYGYTF	TGTGCCAGTAGTCCCCCGGGCAACTATGGCTACACCTTC
TRBJ2-2	TRBV5-1	NA	NA	CASSLTGTNTGELFF	TGCGCCAGCAGCTTGACAGGGACGAACACCGGGGAGCTGTTTTTT
TRBJ2-7	TRBV14	TRBD2	NA	CASSHGLAGYNQQYF	TGTGCCAGCAGCCACGGACTAGCGGGATATAACCAGCAGTACTTC
TRBJ1-2	TRBV27	NA	NA	CATAPRVPNYGYTF	TGTGCCACGGCCCCCAGGGTGCCTAACTATGGCTACACCTTC
TRBJ2-7	TRBV15	NA	NA	CATSRETGWSYEQYF	TGTGCCACCAGCAGAGAAACAGGGTGGTCCTACGAGCAGTACTTC
TRBJ1-5	TRBV7-2	NA	NA	CASSWGRDSNQPQHF	TGTGCCAGCAGCTGGGGACGGGATAGCAATCAGCCCCAGCATTTT
TRBJ2-3	TRBV27	TRBD2	NA	CASSPGLAGGITDTQYF	TGTGCCAGCAGTCCAGGACTAGCGGGGGGGATCACAGATACGCAGTATTTT
TRBJ2-3	TRBV10-3	NA	NA	CAISAGENTDTQYF	TGTGCCATCAGTGCAGGGGAAAACACAGATACGCAGTATTTT
TRBJ2-7	TRBV4-1	NA	NA	CASSHPTRVVYEQYF	TGCGCCAGCAGCCACCCAACGAGGGTTGTATACGAGCAGTACTTC